This T cell receptor beta chain was recorded in a study of neoadjuvant nivolumab and ipilimumab in lung cancer (dated by TCRdb to 2020 to 2021). Regarding the study in general: Intravenous nivolumab was dosed at 3 mg/kg on days 1, 15 and 29, and in the combination arm ipilimumab 1 mg/kg was added on day 1 only. Matched pretherapy and resected tumor pairs were analyzed for seven patients: four treated with nivolumab and three with nivolumab plus ipilimumab. TCR repertoires in pretherapy (baseline) peripheral blood were compared with TCR repertoires in tumors resected at surgery after neoadjuvant immune checkpoint blockade. For each study arm, the primary endpoint of the trial was the rate of major pathologic response (MPR) in the intention-to-treat population. Of the roughly 45 patients with operable NSCLC treated in the trial, some 23 were randomized to nivolumab monotherapy and approximately 20 to nivolumab plus ipilimumab.

What the research found in general, with its limitations: TCR sequencing was performed in a small number of samples. No significant correlation was found between TCR clonality and pathologic tumor regression, and only one major-pathologic-response sample was available for the clonality analysis. Resected tumors had greater TCR richness and clonality than tumor-adjacent uninvolved lung, and increases were observed in more dual-therapy-treated tumors. Pretherapy blood TCR richness correlated positively with richness in tumors resected after neoadjuvant therapy (Spearman R ≈ 0.85). Tumor T-cell richness and clonality rose from pretherapy to surgery in three of three dual-therapy tumors but in only two of four nivolumab-treated tumors.

This clone was detected only once. No cognate antigen has been identified for it. No much larger clone exists at a distance of one base, and base qualities are not known. As encoded in the germline V gene, CDR1 is SNHLY while CDR2 is FYNNEI. From the cysteine through the phenylalanine, the CDR3 covers 13 amino acids. The entry retains the CDR3 DNA only, 39 bases that are in frame from base 1. Trimming costs V 0 bases and J 6 bases, and their ends lie 6 bases apart. The library was made by the immunoSEQ multiplex PCR assay. Per the original workflow: Repertoires were summarized by richness and clonality, and significantly expanded and contracted clones were identified between pre- and post-therapy samples. The immuneACCESS repertoire file appears here via TCRdb, limited to in-frame rearrangements. These files lack a portion of the clones; in checked studies, under half of the deficit traces to unresolved V genes, and the cause of the others is not known. The DNA was the basis for D and trimming; V, J and clone size are from that table. The sample records tens of thousands of clones, 65% to 85% of which are singletons. Under 8% of the sample lies in the top ten.

Reading the label with the study, this specimen's time point is: pretherapy, before neoadjuvant immune checkpoint inhibitors. Samples came from the phase 2 randomized NEOSTAR trial, which tested neoadjuvant nivolumab or nivolumab plus ipilimumab followed by surgery in operable NSCLC. The origin of this receptor is an adult with non-small cell lung cancer. This sample comprised peripheral blood, obtained before neoadjuvant nivolumab, alone or with ipilimumab. The chain couples TRBV2 to TRBJ1-5, with the D gene too uncertain to name. The CDR3: CASSEATGQPQHF. At the DNA level, the sequence is TGTGCCAGCAGTGAAGCGACTGGTCAGCCCCAGCATTTT.